A selection of T cell receptor beta chains follows, all from one sample in a study of OX40 agonist ivuxolimab in advanced cancers. Assay used: immunoSEQ multiplex PCR; TCRdb lists only in-frame clones, some missing. The table lists some 150,000 clones, approximately 90% of them singletons. The source was CD4+ or CD8+ T cells sorted from blood, collected in a trial of the OX40 agonist ivuxolimab. The receptors shown here come from an adult with an advanced solid tumor such as melanoma, head and neck, liver or kidney cancer. Both conserved end residues are trimmed from each CDR3. Each record gives: V gene, CDR3 protein.

v_gene: TRBV5-1; CDR3aa: ASSFEGTGSRYT
v_gene: TRBV6-1; CDR3aa: ASSELGAGFNQPQH
v_gene: TRBV7-9; CDR3aa: ASSRREGRTDTQY
v_gene: TRBV7-9; CDR3aa: ASSPPSATQQF
v_gene: TRBV2; CDR3aa: ASKPSGQGHEQY
v_gene: TRBV11-3; CDR3aa: ASSLGTGTAKPDTQY
v_gene: TRBV7-8; CDR3aa: ASSLGGGTSGSGNEQF
v_gene: TRBV7-2; CDR3aa: ASSLGARALGTKAF
v_gene: TRBV7-9; CDR3aa: ASSFATSGSYNEQF
v_gene: TRBV7-2; CDR3aa: ASSLEAGILDTQY